What follows are 26 T cell receptor beta chains derived from one specimen sequenced in a study of blood T cells in healthy people across ages. A J-beta primer mix and a sample-barcoded 5' primer were used in a second PCR of about 7 to 11 cycles. TCRdb reanalysed the 5' RACE reads using MiXCR and keeps one entry per CDR3 protein. The sample yields about 760,000 distinct CDR3 sequences, roughly three fifths seen once. The sample consisted of blood. These receptors were taken from a man aged 35 to 55 in good health.

Only a few counts were recorded for this clonotype. V and J are TRBV12-3 or TRBV12-4 and TRBJ1-5; D uncertain. Trimming shortened V by 1 base and J by 0 bases, and 19 bases separated the two germline ends. The CDR3 covers 19 residues. CDR3 bases: TGTGCCAGCAGTTTAGAACTTGGGCCCCAGGCCTATAGCAATCAGCCCCAGCATTTT. Protein product: CASSLELGPQAYSNQPQHF.

This clonotype was found a few times. The rearrangement uses TRBV27 and TRBJ2-3; D perhaps matches TRBD1 (6 bases). The CDR3 covers 12 residues. Germline CDR1 and CDR2: MNHEY and SMNVEV (reference sequence). Trimming pared 5 bases from V and 7 bases from J, leaving 10 bases between. The CDR3 DNA reads TGTGCCAGCAGTAGTCAGGGGAATACGCAGTATTTT. The encoded protein is CASSSQGNTQYF.

Regarding this clonotype: Germline is not matched at one junction end, which may reflect a read error. The V and J genes are TRBV6-5 and TRBJ1-2; D gene uncertain. The CDR3 is 13 amino acids. Germline CDR1 is MNHEY and CDR2 is SVGAGI. In nucleotides, the CDR3 is TGTGCCGGCAGCCGAGGGTTTTCCAATGGCTACACCTTC. Protein product: CAGSRGFSNGYTF.

A few counts support this clonotype. The junction departs from germline at one end; a sequencing error may be responsible. The V gene is TRBV7-6, the J gene TRBJ2-4; D uncertain. The J call is in doubt because the DNA end fits TRBJ2-7 better. The CDR3 sequence is 15 residues long. Per the germline V gene, CDR1 is SGHVS and CDR2 is FNYEAQ. In nucleotides, the CDR3 is TGTGCCAGCAGCTTAGTCGAGGCCTACTCCTCCGAGCAGTACTTC. This sequence encodes CASSLVEAYSSEQYF.

The V call is TRBV29-1, the J call TRBJ2-5, with D tentatively TRBD1 or TRBD2 (5 bases each). V was trimmed by 1 base and J by 2 bases, leaving 17 bases between them. CDR1 SQVTM and CDR2 ANQGSEA come from the germline V gene. The CDR3 totals 16 residues. CDR3 protein: CSVEGTRGVRQETQYF. CDR3 in DNA: TGCAGCGTTGAAGGGACGAGGGGAGTGAGGCAAGAGACCCAGTACTTC.

The chain is built from TRBV5-1 and TRBJ2-7, with 7 bases identical to TRBD1. The V segment lost 3 bases and the J segment 0 bases; nucleotides outside the gene matches: 9. The CDR3 contains 16 residues. The V gene's germline CDR1 is SGHRS and CDR2 YFSETQ. The chain's CDR3 is CASSYRQGPISYEQYF. The CDR3 DNA is TGCGCCAGCAGCTACCGACAGGGCCCCATCTCCTACGAGCAGTACTTC.

This clonotype has more than one count but fewer than ten. The chain has TRBV12-3 or TRBV12-4 and TRBJ2-7; D call uncertain. V lost 3 bases to trimming and J lost 3 bases, with 12 bases between them. The CDR3 is 14 residues long. Here the CDR3 reads CASSLRTQVYEQYF. As DNA, the CDR3 is TGTGCCAGCAGTTTGCGGACGCAAGTCTACGAGCAGTACTTC.

This chain uses TRBV7-9 with TRBJ2-5, with no clear D. The end of the DNA fits TRBJ2-7 better, so the J call may be wrong. The germline CDR1 and CDR2 sequences are SEHNR and FQNEAQ (reference sequence). This CDR3 region has 13 residues. The CDR3 DNA reads TGTGCCAGCAGCCCAGACTGGGGCTACGAGCAGTACTTC. Amino acid sequence: CASSPDWGYEQYF.

The chain joins TRBV18 to TRBJ2-7; D is perhaps TRBD2 (6 bases). The closer fit of TRBJ2-5 to the DNA end suggests the J call may be wrong. The germline V gene has CDR1 KGHSH and CDR2 LQKENI. The CDR3 is made up of 13 amino acids. The CDR3, as DNA: TGTGCCAGCTCACCATTGGGAGGAGGGACCCAGTACTTC. Its translation is CASSPLGGGTQYF.

The CDR3 sequence is CASSLGLAGASKNIQYF. CDR3 nucleotide sequence: TGTGCCAGCAGCTTGGGGCTAGCGGGAGCTTCCAAAAACATTCAGTACTTC. The genes are TRBV11-2 and TRBJ2-7, with TRBD2 matching 10 bases. The J call is uncertain, as TRBJ2-4 better fits the DNA end. Germline assignment: CDR1 SGHAT and CDR2 FQNNGV. The CDR3 extends over 17 amino acids.

The chain employs TRBV7-2 and TRBJ1-2; the match to TRBD1 covers 11 bases. This CDR3 comprises 14 residues. V was pared by 6 bases and J by 8 bases, with 8 bases of the junction left unmatched. CDR1 and CDR2 (germline): SGHTA, FQGNSA. The CDR3 is CASRLGQGAGGYTF. The CDR3 DNA reads as TGTGCCAGCAGACTCGGACAGGGGGCAGGGGGCTACACCTTC.

V and J are TRBV15 and TRBJ2-7; a possible D gene is TRBD2 (5 bases). The CDR3 is 15 amino acids. Trimming removed 5 bases from V and 6 bases from J, with 20 bases in between. Looked up from germline, CDR1 is LNHNV and CDR2 is YYDKDF (reference sequence). CDR3 in amino acids: CATSGLVSHVGEQYF. CDR3 coding DNA: TGTGCCACCAGCGGACTGGTATCCCACGTGGGCGAGCAGTACTTC.

V usage is TRBV20-1 and J usage is TRBJ2-4; 9 nucleotides align to TRBD2. This CDR3 region has 17 residues. Trimming removed 1 base from V and 13 bases from J; junction bases left unmatched: 20. Germline CDR1 reads DFQATT; CDR2 reads SNEGSKA (reference sequence). The chain's CDR3 is CSARGLHSTQRGDPQYF. The CDR3 DNA is TGCAGTGCTAGAGGGCTCCACTCGACTCAGCGGGGGGATCCCCAGTACTTC.

This clonotype was detected ten times or more. J is TRBJ2-5 and V is TRBV28; 8 bases fit TRBD2. V gave up 5 bases and J gave up 5 bases; unmatched junction bases: 19. Per germline, CDR1 MDHEN and CDR2 SYDVKM. This CDR3 has 18 residues. In nucleotides, the CDR3 is TGTGCCAGCAGTCACTCGGGGGGGTTCGGTTCGATTAGCGAGACCCAGTACTTC. Protein: CASSHSGGFGSISETQYF.

Regarding this clonotype: Since a much larger clone is just one base distant, this may be a read error. CDR3 sequence: CASSLSVSSYNEQYF. The CDR3 DNA is TGTGCCAGCAGTTTATCGGTCAGCTCCTACAATGAGCAGTACTTC. V and J are TRBV27 and TRBJ2-1; D gene ambiguous. The J call is in doubt because the DNA end fits TRBJ2-7 better. Germline V CDR1 and CDR2: MNHEY, SMNVEV (reference sequence). The CDR3 extends over 15 amino acids.

CDR3 DNA sequence: TGTGCCAGCAGCTCCAGGTTTTTCTACGAGCAGTACTTC. It is translated as CASSSRFFYEQYF. V gene TRBV7-2 combines with J gene TRBJ2-7; D gene uncertain. The germline V gene encodes CDR1 SGHTA and CDR2 FQGNSA. Trimming removed 4 bases from V and 3 bases from J, with 10 bases in between. The CDR3 contains 13 residues.

CDR3 residues: CASSMGHEATDTQYF. The CDR3 coding sequence is TGTGCCAGTAGTATGGGACACGAGGCCACAGATACGCAGTATTTT. The rearrangement uses TRBV19 and TRBJ2-3, with TRBD1 as a possible D gene (6 bases). The CDR3 sequence is 15 residues long. Germline-derived CDR1 and CDR2 are LNHDA and SQIVND (reference sequence). Trimming took off 3 bases at V and 2 bases at J, with 12 bases between the two ends.

The chain joins TRBV20-1 to TRBJ2-3, with 8 bases identical to TRBD2. The CDR3 consists of 15 residues. Germline CDR1 and CDR2: DFQATT and SNEGSKA (reference sequence). With V trimmed by 6 bases and J by 1 base, 9 bases remained unmatched. This CDR3 reads CSASPSGRRTDTQYF. In DNA, the CDR3 is TGCAGTGCGTCCCCTAGCGGGCGCCGCACAGATACGCAGTATTTT.

The chain joins TRBV2 to TRBJ2-3, with D uncertain. CDR1 and CDR2 (germline): SNHLY, FYNNEI. The germline V and J ends were trimmed by 7 bases and 5 bases, with 16 bases remaining between them. There are 14 residues in the CDR3. The CDR3 protein is CASKRSTSRDTQYF. The CDR3 DNA reads as TGTGCCAGCAAGCGTAGCACGAGCCGAGATACGCAGTATTTT.

This chain joins TRBV12-3 or TRBV12-4 and TRBJ2-7, with 9 nucleotides matching TRBD1. The V segment lost 5 bases and the J segment 8 bases; nucleotides outside the gene matches: 4. The CDR3 loop spans 12 amino acids. The CDR3 loop is CASSRTGEKQYF. Written as DNA, the CDR3 is TGTGCCAGCAGTAGGACAGGGGAAAAGCAGTACTTC.

This chain connects TRBV10-3 to TRBJ2-6; 9 nucleotides align to TRBD2. With V trimmed by 9 bases and J by 2 bases, 8 bases remained unmatched. There are 16 residues in the CDR3. CDR1 and CDR2 from the germline V gene are ENHRY and SYGVKD. The CDR3, as DNA: TGTGCCATGGCAGCGGGAGGCAACACTGGGGCCAACGTCCTGACTTTC. This sequence encodes CAMAAGGNTGANVLTF.

CDR3 sequence reads: CASKGTGGAVRETQYF. The CDR3 DNA sequence: TGCGCCAGCAAAGGGACAGGGGGCGCAGTCCGAGAGACCCAGTACTTC. This sequence joins TRBV5-1 and TRBJ2-7, with 12 bases matching TRBD1. The J call is in doubt because the DNA end fits TRBJ2-5 better. CDR3 length: 16 residues. Per the germline V gene, CDR1 is SGHRS and CDR2 is YFSETQ.

This sequence joins TRBV12-3 or TRBV12-4 and TRBJ2-3, with TRBD2 identical over 10 bases. The CDR3 spans 15 residues. Losses at the gene ends were 6 bases for V and 4 bases for J; bases not matched to a gene: 7. The CDR3 bases are TGTGCCAGCAGCCCGCTAGCGGGAGAGCCAGATACGCAGTATTTT. Translated, it gives CASSPLAGEPDTQYF.

As to this clonotype: This may be a read error: a much more frequent sequence differs by one nucleotide. V usage is TRBV20-1 and J usage is TRBJ2-5; D not resolved. The germline gives CDR1 DFQATT, CDR2 SNEGSKA (reference sequence). The CDR3 contains 17 residues. Deletions cut 0 bases from V and 4 bases from J, with 21 bases between. CDR3 bases: TGCAGTGCTAGAGATCTTAGGCTAGGTGCGTCGTCAGAGACCCAGTACTTC. Translated, it gives CSARDLRLGASSETQYF.

The chain couples TRBV14 to TRBJ2-7, with TRBD1 identical over 8 bases. The J segment lost 5 bases and the V segment lost 4 bases, leaving 10 bases of the junction unmatched. Germline V gives CDR1 SGHDN, CDR2 FVKESK. CDR3 size: 15 residues. The CDR3 DNA reads TGTGCCAGCAGCCCCTTTGCCGGACAGGGCCACGAGCAGTACTTC. Its translation is CASSPFAGQGHEQYF.

This clonotype was seen a few times. The chain couples TRBV27 to TRBJ2-7; D possibly uses TRBD1 or TRBD2 (5 bases each). V dropped 3 bases and J dropped 7 bases, with 19 bases sitting between them. Looked up from germline, CDR1 is MNHEY and CDR2 is SMNVEV (reference sequence). The CDR3 covers 15 residues. The CDR3 region has the DNA TGTGCCAGCAGTTTGGGACGAGCGGTAACGGGGGAGCAGTACTTC. Translating it yields CASSLGRAVTGEQYF.